In its sample, the clone carrying this T cell receptor beta chain was seen a few times. Its antigen remains unidentified. The data stem from a study of cytomegalovirus exposure and HLA in healthy donors. Study-level background: There were nearly 120 million unique TCR beta sequences, drawn from 180 million or so T cells, in an earlier analysis.

In germline, CDR1 is MNHEY, CDR2 SMNVEV (reference sequence). The CDR3 extends over 14 amino acids. Trimming removed 3 bases from V and 5 bases from J, with 11 bases in between. Findings and limits, study-wide: For cytomegalovirus status, the classifier reportedly gave diagnoses with high specificity and sensitivity. Upon later analysis, TCR association rates were observed to vary by HLA locus, being highest for DRB1 and lowest for HLA-C. Earlier findings revealed that most TCR beta V segments proved productive either about 87% or about 30% of the time.

The PCR used 60 Vbeta and 13 Jbeta primers. Data came from immunoSEQ multiplex PCR; TCRdb stores just in-frame clones and leaves some out. The profile shows approximately 61,000 clones, 75% to 85% of them singletons. This receptor was obtained from a man over 45 in good health and CMV-seropositive. Sample: PBMCs. The genes are TRBV27 and TRBJ2-1; D is possibly TRBD2 (6 bases). The CDR3 protein is CASSFRRRDNEQFF. The CDR3 DNA is TGTGCCAGCAGTTTCCGGCGGAGGGACAATGAGCAGTTCTTC.